The 21 T cell receptor beta chains in this list originate from one sample, sequenced in a study of neurological immune-mediated disorders. Time point defined: longitudinal time-point 1 (baseline). TCRdb analysed the 5' RACE reads with MiXCR anew, one entry per CDR3 protein. Of over 55,000 distinct CDR3 sequences listed, around 9.6% are singletons. Sequencing was performed on PBMCs. These receptors all come from a man in his thirties or forties in good health.

This clonotype was recorded at least ten times. The gene calls are TRBV9 and TRBJ1-1; 7 bases are shared with TRBD1. This CDR3 has 12 residues. Germline CDR1 and CDR2: SGDLS and YYNGEE. The ends lost 0 bases at V and 7 bases at J; junction bases unmatched: 0. CDR3: CASSVDRGEAFF. CDR3 sequence (DNA): TGTGCCAGCAGCGTAGACAGGGGTGAAGCTTTCTTT. The whole variable domain, filled in from reference TRBV9 and TRBJ1-1, reads DSGVTQTPKHLITATGQRVTLRCSPRSGDLSVYWYQQSLDQGLQFLIQYYNGEERAKGNILERFSAQQFPDLHSELNLSSLELGDSALYFCASSVDRGEAFFGQGTRLTVV.

This clonotype showed up many times. The chain couples TRBV7-8 to TRBJ2-7; 11 positions agree with TRBD2. Germline loops: CDR1 SGHVS, CDR2 FQNEAQ. The CDR3 runs 16 residues. The ends lost 5 bases at V and 0 bases at J; junction bases unmatched: 6. The CDR3 DNA reads as TGTGCCAGCAGCGTGTATACTAGCGGGAGCTCCTACGAGCAGTACTTC. Its protein product is CASSVYTSGSSYEQYF.

In its sample, this clonotype was seen many times. The CDR3 DNA follows: TGTGCCATCAGTGAGTCGAGGGACCCGAACACCGGGGAGCTGTTTTTT. Its translation is CAISESRDPNTGELFF. V is TRBV10-3 and J is TRBJ2-2; D assignment may be TRBD1 or TRBD2 (5 bases each). The germline CDR1 and CDR2 sequences are ENHRY and SYGVKD. This CDR3 comprises 16 residues. With 0 bases removed from V and 0 bases from J, the gap between germline ends came to 8 bases.

This clonotype is medium-sized within its sample. V usage is TRBV5-1 and J usage is TRBJ2-1; 9 nucleotides line up with TRBD2. The V segment lost 2 bases and the J segment 3 bases; nucleotides outside the gene matches: 6. The CDR3 is 16 residues long. The V gene's germline CDR1 is SGHRS and CDR2 YFSETQ. In DNA, the CDR3 is TGCGCCAGCAGCTTTGGTGTTAGCGGGGGCTACAATGAGCAGTTCTTC. This codes for CASSFGVSGGYNEQFF.

This clonotype has ten or more counts. This chain joins TRBV4-1 and TRBJ2-5, with 9 bases fitting TRBD1. This CDR3 spans 17 amino acids. V dropped 4 bases and J dropped 5; count of bases not matched to a gene: 14. Germline V lookup: CDR1 MGHRA, CDR2 YSYEKL. CDR3 sequence: CASSPTNPQGAWETQYF. DNA for the CDR3: TGCGCCAGCAGCCCAACGAATCCACAGGGGGCCTGGGAGACCCAGTACTTC.

The sample holds many counts of this clonotype. V usage is TRBV5-1 and J usage is TRBJ2-1; 14 bases match TRBD2. This CDR3 has 14 residues. After removal of 5 bases from V and 8 bases from J, the junction contained 3 bases not matched to a gene. Germline CDR1 is SGHRS and CDR2 is YFSETQ. The CDR3 loop reads CASRLTSGRDEQFF. The CDR3 bases are TGCGCCAGCAGACTGACTAGCGGGAGGGATGAGCAGTTCTTC.

The J gene is TRBJ2-7, the V gene TRBV5-1, with 10 bases aligning to TRBD1. Germline CDR1 and CDR2: SGHRS and YFSETQ. CDR3 length equals 14 residues. V lost 4 bases, J lost 6 bases, and 7 bases stayed unmatched. The CDR3 loop is CASSPRDRGVEQYF. The CDR3 nucleotides read TGCGCCAGCAGCCCCCGGGACAGGGGCGTCGAGCAGTACTTC.

This clonotype came up once. This sequence may be a read error, since a much larger clone differs from it by one base. The genes are TRBV7-3 and TRBJ2-3; 13 nucleotides agree with TRBD2. Germline-derived CDR1 and CDR2 are SGHTA and FQGTGA. The CDR3 consists of 17 residues. CDR3 nucleotide sequence: TGTGCCAGCAGCTTAGGGACTAGCGGGATGGGGGCGGATATGCAGTATTTT. This encodes CASSLGTSGMGADMQYF.

This clonotype was picked up a small number of times. The chain carries TRBV7-2 and TRBJ1-2; 11 nucleotides align to TRBD1. Germline V lookup: CDR1 SGHTA, CDR2 FQGNSA. With 1 base clipped from V and 4 bases from J, the junction kept 5 bases outside the gene matches. The CDR3 has 16 amino acids. The CDR3 nucleotides are TGTGCCAGCAGCTTAGGGACAGGGGGCGTGAGCTATGGCTACACCTTC. Translation: CASSLGTGGVSYGYTF.

This clonotype was seen ten or more times. This sequence joins TRBV12-3 or TRBV12-4 and TRBJ2-5, with a weak D call TRBD2 (7 bases). Trimming pared 5 bases from V and 5 bases from J, leaving 12 bases between. CDR3 length: 13 residues. The CDR3 DNA sequence: TGTGCCAGCAGTGGGGGGGGCGAGGAGACCCAGTACTTC. It is translated as CASSGGGEETQYF.

This clonotype showed up just a few times. This rearrangement joins TRBV19 to TRBJ2-1; 7 bases are shared with TRBD1. CDR1 is LNHDA, CDR2 SQIVND, per germline (reference sequence). With 7 bases clipped from V and 8 bases from J, the junction kept 11 bases outside the gene matches. The CDR3 has 14 amino acids. The CDR3 DNA follows: TGTGCCAGTACCACGGGACAGATTCCCGATGAGCAGTTCTTC. This translates into CASTTGQIPDEQFF.

This chain connects TRBV7-2 to TRBJ2-7, with a tentative D call TRBD2 (5 bases). CDR1 SGHTA and CDR2 FQGNSA come from the germline V gene. The CDR3 is 16 amino acids. The germline V and J ends were trimmed by 1 base and 4 bases, with 17 bases remaining between them. The CDR3 sequence is CASSLGGTRPYYEQYF. The CDR3 nucleotides are TGTGCCAGCAGCTTAGGTGGCACTAGGCCTTATTACGAGCAGTACTTC. Full variable domain (outside the CDR3, taken from reference TRBV7-2 and TRBJ2-7): GAGVSQSPSNKVTEKGKDVELRCDPISGHTALYWYRQSLGQGLEFLIYFQGNSAPDKSGLPSDRFSAERTGGSVSTLTIQRTQQEDSAVYLCASSLGGTRPYYEQYFGPGTRLTVT.

In this sample, this clonotype turned up many times. The chain uses TRBV20-1 and TRBJ2-7, with D possibly being TRBD1 (8 bases). From germline, CDR1 is DFQATT and CDR2 SNEGSKA (reference sequence). This CDR3 region has 13 residues. CDR3 loop: CSTTGGASYEQYF. The DNA of the CDR3 is TGCAGCACTACAGGGGGGGCTTCCTACGAGCAGTACTTC.

This clonotype was picked up many times. The V and J genes are TRBV29-1 and TRBJ1-3; a possible D gene is TRBD1 (6 bases). This CDR3 is built from 14 residues. Germline CDR1 is SQVTM and CDR2 is ANQGSEA. The V end was cut by 5 bases, the J end by 0 bases, with 11 bases between. The CDR3 DNA reads as TGCAGCGTTCGTAGGGGGTTCTCTGGAAACACCATATATTTT. Translating gives CSVRRGFSGNTIYF.

V gene TRBV27 combines with J gene TRBJ2-6, with 7 bases fitting TRBD1. The length of the CDR3 is 17 residues. V trimming: 5 bases; J trimming: 3 bases; junction bases outside the gene matches: 10. Germline CDR1 reads MNHEY; CDR2 reads SMNVEV (reference sequence). CDR3 bases: TGTGCCAGCAGTCCCGACAGGGCCCTCGGTGGGGCCAACGTCCTGACTTTC. Amino acid sequence: CASSPDRALGGANVLTF.

This clonotype was detected a few times. Being one base from a much bigger clone, this may be a read error. The rearrangement joins TRBV6-7 to TRBJ2-1; TRBD2 is a possible D gene (5 bases). TRBV6-7 is classed as an ORF, of uncertain function. This CDR3 spans 15 amino acids. Here the CDR3 DNA reads TGTGCCAGCAGTTGGAAGCGGTCTATGGGCAATGACCAGTTCTTC. The encoded protein is CASSWKRSMGNDQFF.

This clonotype appeared many times. V usage is TRBV6-1 and J usage is TRBJ1-2; 7 positions match TRBD1. This CDR3 is built from 13 residues. V was clipped by 4 bases and J by 3 bases; unmatched bases: 2. CDR1 and CDR2 (germline): MNHNS, SASEGT. CDR3 protein: CASSGQGHYGYTF. Written as DNA, the CDR3 is TGTGCCAGCAGTGGACAGGGTCACTATGGCTACACCTTC.

In this sample, this clonotype turned up many times. The chain carries TRBV4-2 and TRBJ2-7; D may be TRBD1 (5 bases). The CDR3 runs to 14 residues. CDR1 LGHNA and CDR2 YNFKEQ come from the germline V gene. Trimming stripped 3 bases from V and 7 bases from J, with 16 bases between. The CDR3 region is CASSHLGATREQYF. CDR3 bases: TGTGCCAGCAGCCACCTAGGGGCCACGCGGGAGCAGTACTTC.

This clonotype was detected ten times or more. This chain links TRBV27 with TRBJ2-1, with TRBD1 matching over 9 bases. CDR3 length: 17 residues. In germline, CDR1 is MNHEY, CDR2 SMNVEV (reference sequence). Trimming removed 7 bases from V and 0 bases from J; junction bases left unmatched: 10. The CDR3 nucleotides are TGTGCCAGCAAGGGACAGGGATATCAGAGCTCCTACAATGAGCAGTTCTTC. Amino acids: CASKGQGYQSSYNEQFF.

In this sample, this clonotype turned up many times. The chain combines TRBV6-2 or TRBV6-3 with TRBJ2-2, with 7 nucleotides matching TRBD1. Germline V CDR1 and CDR2: MNHEY, SVGEGT. This CDR3 spans 16 amino acids. The junction had 6 bases not matched to a gene; V was cut back by 2 bases and J by 3 bases. CDR3 region: CASSYVLGQDTGELFF. CDR3 bases: TGTGCCAGCAGTTACGTTCTAGGACAGGACACCGGGGAGCTGTTTTTT.

This clonotype came up many times. The rearrangement links TRBV15 to TRBJ2-7; D gene uncertain. The length of the CDR3 is 13 residues. The germline V gene encodes CDR1 LNHNV and CDR2 YYDKDF (reference sequence). Trimming cost V 1 base and J 3 bases, with 7 bases left between them. The CDR3 is CATSRVVGYEQYF. The CDR3 DNA follows: TGTGCCACCAGCAGAGTGGTAGGCTACGAGCAGTACTTC.